The rows below give T cell receptor beta chains drawn from one sample of a study of CD8+CD57+ T cells in acquired aplastic anemia. TCRdb re-analysed the reads in MiXCR, keeping a single row per CDR3 protein. The data hold about 470,000 distinct CDR3 sequences, with about a third observed a single time. Sequencing was carried out using sorted CD4+, CD8+, or CD8+CD57+ T cells (not recorded which) from PBMCs. The receptors derive from a human donor with aplastic anemia. Both conserved end residues are part of each CDR3. The D gene is left open where the match is weak. Size is omitted from some rows. Given values are once, few, many or a class for expanded clones.

clone_size,v_call,d_call,j_call,cdr3_aa,cdr3_nt
NA,TRBV6-1,NA,TRBJ2-1,CASSEVIDRNEQFF,TGTGCCAGCAGTGAAGTAATCGACCGCAATGAGCAGTTCTTC
many,TRBV15,TRBD1,TRBJ2-7,CATSPRDRGFEQYF,TGTGCCACCAGCCCCCGGGACAGGGGGTTCGAGCAGTACTTC
few,TRBV6-5,NA,TRBJ1-2,CASRFLQGGGTYGYTF,TGTGCCAGCAGATTCCTACAGGGCGGAGGAACCTATGGCTACACCTTC
few,TRBV19,NA,TRBJ2-7,CASSIYNLVGSPHEQYF,TGTGCCAGTAGTATCTATAACTTAGTCGGGTCACCCCACGAGCAGTACTTC
many,TRBV15,NA,TRBJ1-4,CATSRGANDEKLFF,TGTGCCACCAGCAGAGGGGCTAATGATGAAAAACTGTTTTTT
many,TRBV9,NA,TRBJ2-3,CASSAPFVAGRTDTQYF,TGTGCCAGCAGCGCCCCATTTGTAGCAGGAAGGACAGATACGCAGTATTTT
few,TRBV20-1,TRBD1,TRBJ2-5,CSAEGQGQETQYF,TGCAGTGCTGAGGGACAGGGCCAAGAGACCCAGTACTTC
many,TRBV20-1,NA,TRBJ2-5,CSASRDQETQYF,TGCAGTGCTAGTAGGGACCAAGAGACCCAGTACTTC
NA,TRBV19,NA,TRBJ1-2,CASSVLGSYGYTF,TGTGCCAGCAGTGTTCTCGGGTCCTATGGCTACACCTTC
many,TRBV25-1,NA,TRBJ1-2,CASAFTEATNYGYTF,TGTGCCAGCGCGTTCACAGAGGCTACTAACTATGGCTACACCTTC
NA,TRBV5-4,TRBD2,TRBJ2-3,CASSLKSGGALDTQYF,TGTGCCAGCAGCTTAAAGAGCGGGGGGGCACTGGATACGCAGTATTTT
NA,TRBV6-2/TRBV6-3,NA,TRBJ1-6,CASSYSTTRRGLGYNSPLHF,TGTGCCAGCAGTTACTCGACTACCCGAAGGGGACTGGGCTATAATTCACCCCTCCACTTT
many,TRBV25-1,NA,TRBJ2-7,CASSEYGGEQYF,TGTGCCAGCAGTGAATATGGTGGTGAGCAGTACTTC
NA,TRBV20-1,TRBD2,TRBJ2-3,CSATKRGRSTDTQYF,TGCAGTGCTACGAAGCGGGGGCGGAGCACAGATACGCAGTATTTT
many,TRBV4-3,NA,TRBJ2-7,CASSQGGGRGSYEQYF,TGCGCCAGCAGCCAAGGAGGAGGGAGAGGGTCCTACGAGCAGTACTTC
few,TRBV19,NA,TRBJ1-1,CASSIVGEVGPMNTEAFF,TGTGCCAGTAGTATAGTAGGAGAAGTAGGTCCGATGAACACTGAAGCTTTCTTT
many,TRBV20-1,NA,TRBJ1-5,CSATAGTTDQPQHF,TGCAGTGCTACAGCCGGGACAACCGATCAGCCCCAGCATTTT
few,TRBV3-1,NA,TRBJ1-2,CASSQEQGYGYTF,TGTGCCAGCAGCCAAGAGCAGGGGTATGGCTACACCTTC
NA,TRBV12-3/TRBV12-4,TRBD1,TRBJ2-7,CSSSLDRGSYEQYF,TGTTCCAGCAGTTTGGACAGGGGTTCCTACGAGCAGTACTTC
many,TRBV9,NA,TRBJ2-7,CASSVELGFEQYF,TGTGCCAGCAGCGTAGAGCTGGGGTTCGAGCAGTACTTC
NA,TRBV2,TRBD1,TRBJ2-2,CASTGQRANTGELFF,TGTGCCAGCACGGGACAGAGAGCGAACACCGGGGAGCTGTTTTTT
few,TRBV20-1,NA,TRBJ2-6,CSAREGNSAGANVLTF,TGCAGTGCTAGAGAGGGGAATTCGGCTGGGGCCAACGTCCTGACTTTC
few,TRBV7-2,NA,TRBJ1-5,CASSDTGWGQPQHF,TGTGCCAGCAGCGATACAGGGTGGGGTCAGCCCCAGCATTTT
few,TRBV10-3,TRBD1,TRBJ1-4,CASLSPGQGGRNEKLFF,TGTGCCAGCTTAAGCCCGGGACAGGGGGGAAGGAATGAAAAACTGTTTTTT
many,TRBV2,TRBD2,TRBJ2-2,CASSEVLAGGSGELFF,TGTGCCAGCAGTGAAGTACTAGCGGGAGGATCGGGGGAGCTGTTTTTT
few,TRBV20-1,TRBD2,TRBJ2-1,CSARLAVLEQFF,TGCAGTGCTAGACTAGCGGTTTTGGAACAGTTCTTC